The 9 T cell receptor beta chains reported below all come from one sample, sequenced in a study of T cells expressing NK-cell markers. TCRdb re-analyzed the 5' RACE reads; it lists each CDR3 protein once, without DNA. Seen in this sample are 350,000 to 400,000 distinct CDR3 sequences; the ten most common clones hold 9.5% to 12%. Input material: blood T cells: a sorted CD56 or NKG2C T cell subset, CD4+ or CD8+ T cells, or bulk PBMC T cells (not recorded which). The receptors originated from a woman aged 45-59 years in good health.

CDR3 region: CASSPTGFLDTQYF. The rearrangement joins TRBV7-2 to TRBJ2-3. Germline V gene lookup returns CDR1 SGHTA and CDR2 FQGNSA. CDR3 length: 14 amino acids.

The chain combines TRBV18 with TRBJ2-3. This CDR3 spans 14 amino acids. Germline loops: CDR1 KGHSH, CDR2 LQKENI. This chain's CDR3 is CASSLLDLGDTQYF.

The chain recombines TRBV12-3 or TRBV12-4 with TRBJ1-1. The length of the CDR3 is 15 residues. This CDR3 is CASSLREEGNPEAFF.

This sequence joins TRBV2 and TRBJ2-1; there is no DNA to check the TCRdb D call of TRBD1. CDR3 length equals 15 residues. Germline loops: CDR1 SNHLY, CDR2 FYNNEI. CDR3 protein: CASSVPQGQYNEQFF.

This rearrangement joins TRBV20-1 to TRBJ2-3; with no DNA, the TCRdb D assignment of TRBD1 cannot be verified. Germline V gene sequence: CDR1 DFQATT, CDR2 SNEGSKA (reference sequence). This CDR3 contains 15 residues. This CDR3 reads CSAGGQGYGRDTQYF.

The rearrangement links TRBV5-1 to TRBJ2-7. Germline CDR1 reads SGHRS; CDR2 reads YFSETQ. This CDR3 has 15 amino acids. Here the CDR3 reads CASSLNPTAVYEQYF.

CDR3 residues: CAISEANPLGANTGELFF. This sequence joins TRBV10-3 and TRBJ2-2; TCRdb lists TRBD1, though no DNA is available to test this call. Germline lookup yields CDR1 ENHRY and CDR2 SYGVKD. The CDR3 has 18 amino acids.

The chain employs TRBV18 and TRBJ2-3. From germline, CDR1 is KGHSH and CDR2 LQKENI. This CDR3 is 12 amino acids long. CDR3: CASLFSGDTQYF. The full variable domain, in which reference TRBV18 and TRBJ2-3 provide the parts outside the CDR3, is NAGVMQNPRHLVRRRGQEARLRCSPMKGHSHVYWYRQLPEEGLKFMVYLQKENIIDESGMPKERFSAEFPKEGPSILRIQQVVRGDSAAYFCASLFSGDTQYFGPGTRLTVL.

The rearrangement uses TRBV20-1 and TRBJ2-7; absent DNA, TCRdb's TRBD2 call cannot be checked. The CDR3 has 12 amino acids. Germline CDR1 is DFQATT and CDR2 is SNEGSKA (reference sequence). CDR3 sequence: CSAGGLAGEQYF.